The rows below give T cell receptor beta chains drawn from one sample of a study of T cells in Graves' hyperthyroidism and ophthalmopathy. A single record per CDR3 protein comes from TCRdb applying MiXCR to the multiplex PCR reads. The data hold roughly 350,000 distinct CDR3 sequences, with about 14% observed a single time. The sample taken for sequencing was blood. Every receptor here comes from a woman under 40 with Graves' hyperthyroidism. CDR3s leave out the opening cysteine and the closing phenylalanine or tryptophan. Not all rows give a size; the values are once, few, many and, for expanded clones, a class.

V,size,CDR3
TRBV7-9,many,ASSVVGTGETQY
TRBV12-3/TRBV12-4,many,ASSRTNRETDTQY
TRBV20-1,-,SLAGNNNEQF
TRBV11-2,many,ASSHLWGNEQF
TRBV7-9,-,ASSLNTGANEKLF
TRBV10-3,few,AISEERGGHSPLH
TRBV28,many,ASKEGAGIQETQY
TRBV10-3,many,AISESGQGAEAF
TRBV4-3,few,ASSQDHGISETQY
TRBV24-1,many,ATSDTTGLQETQY
TRBV28,-,ASSLMTAAKNEKLF
TRBV9,many,ASSGGGGLSTEAF
TRBV7-2,many,ASSLPSSGAAF
TRBV29-1,many,SVELTGNSYEQY
TRBV14,-,ASSQGWGGKYNEQF
TRBV2,-,ASTWASGRYENIQY
TRBV28,many,ASGRDSGYYSGNTIY
TRBV7-8,few,ASSLARTLGGYNEQF
TRBV29-1,many,SVVSGGNEQF
TRBV20-1,many,SARAPAQGGNEQF
TRBV20-1,few,SARVRGSPYEQY
TRBV12-3/TRBV12-4,few,ASSPGSGTSGTFEQF
TRBV7-2,-,ASSPRDREFIQY
TRBV7-9,many,ASSLTGGAYEQY
TRBV7-9,-,ASSSILGDEQY
TRBV6-1,many,ASSEGAGGTYNEQF
TRBV28,many,ASRGRENTGELF
TRBV3-1,-,ASSQDAARNEQF
TRBV28,many,ASRTGEKLF
TRBV30,-,AWSRGLDTEAF
TRBV5-1,few,ASSSSGDTGELF
TRBV2,-,ASSGREQY
TRBV5-1,-,ASTAGGTGELF
TRBV7-9,many,ASSSGQYTTEAF
TRBV20-1,few,SATPRVGSDEQY
TRBV6-2/TRBV6-3,-,ASSYPGFAGGYSYEQY
TRBV29-1,-,SVVRVKSTEAF
TRBV7-2,many,ASSLGGARQPQH
TRBV28,many,ASRSQGGSPDTQY
TRBV24-1,-,ATSDHQGTNVLT
TRBV28,many,ASRPWVQETQY
TRBV24-1,many,ATSDVDTQY
TRBV7-9,many,ASTFGSGRNNEQF
TRBV7-3,few,ASSAYVDEQY
TRBV28,few,ASSHPKAGTANTGELF
TRBV20-1,many,SAKILNYEQY
TRBV28,-,ASSPTGTGYDNEQF
TRBV7-9,many,ASGPRWGYNEQF
TRBV2,few,ARRRGSSTDTQY